The rows below give T cell receptor beta chains drawn from one sample of a study of blood T cell repertoires in COVID-19. The data were produced by immunoSEQ multiplex PCR, yet TCRdb's version contains in-frame clones alone and is incomplete. The sample shows just over 300,000 clones, roughly 90% of them seen only once. The specimen was PBMCs or T cells enriched from blood (not recorded which). All receptors come from a woman aged 18-29 years who had recovered from COVID-19. Both conserved end residues are part of each CDR3. Each record gives: D gene, J gene, clone size, V gene, CDR3 protein, CDR3 DNA. D genes are given only for firm matches. The listing skips clone size in some rows; elsewhere it reads once, few, many or a size class.

d_call: -; j_call: TRBJ1-5; clone_size: -; v_call: TRBV6-6; cdr3_aa: CASSGSDRSNSNQPQHF; cdr3_nt: TGTGCCAGCAGTGGATCCGACAGGAGTAATAGCAATCAGCCCCAGCATTTT
d_call: TRBD1; j_call: TRBJ1-2; clone_size: -; v_call: TRBV6-1; cdr3_aa: CASSEPGQGPSGYTF; cdr3_nt: TGTGCCAGCAGTGAGCCGGGACAGGGGCCCTCTGGCTACACCTTC
d_call: TRBD1; j_call: TRBJ1-2; clone_size: few; v_call: TRBV13; cdr3_aa: CASSSGGVNYGYTF; cdr3_nt: TGTGCCAGCAGCTCAGGGGGCGTAAACTATGGCTACACCTTC
d_call: -; j_call: TRBJ2-2; clone_size: -; v_call: TRBV5-6; cdr3_aa: CASSLGGPGELFF; cdr3_nt: TGTGCCAGCAGCCTCGGGGGACCCGGGGAGCTGTTTTTT
d_call: TRBD2; j_call: TRBJ2-2; clone_size: -; v_call: TRBV7-9; cdr3_aa: CASSLRLAGVGELFF; cdr3_nt: TGTGCCAGCAGCTTAAGGCTAGCGGGAGTCGGGGAGCTGTTTTTT
d_call: TRBD1; j_call: TRBJ2-7; clone_size: -; v_call: TRBV28; cdr3_aa: CATNHLGGTGSPYEQYF; cdr3_nt: TGTGCCACCAACCACCTCGGGGGGACAGGGTCTCCCTACGAGCAGTACTTC
d_call: -; j_call: TRBJ2-1; clone_size: -; v_call: TRBV19; cdr3_aa: CASSTSGSVNEQFF; cdr3_nt: TGTGCCAGTAGTACCTCCGGCAGCGTCAATGAGCAGTTCTTC
d_call: TRBD1; j_call: TRBJ2-1; clone_size: -; v_call: TRBV28; cdr3_aa: CASKRDRGWNEQFF; cdr3_nt: TGTGCCAGCAAACGGGACAGGGGGTGGAATGAGCAGTTCTTC
d_call: -; j_call: TRBJ1-1; clone_size: -; v_call: TRBV3-1/TRBV3-2; cdr3_aa: CASSRKRGTEAFF; cdr3_nt: TGTGCCAGCAGCCGTAAGCGCGGCACTGAAGCTTTCTTT
d_call: -; j_call: TRBJ2-5; clone_size: -; v_call: TRBV6-5; cdr3_aa: CASTRQKVKTQYF; cdr3_nt: TGTGCCAGCACCCGACAGAAGGTAAAGACCCAGTACTTC
d_call: TRBD1; j_call: TRBJ1-2; clone_size: -; v_call: TRBV6-5; cdr3_aa: CASSLVRQGTNSYTF; cdr3_nt: TGTGCCAGCAGCCTCGTAAGACAGGGTACTAATTCATACACCTTC
d_call: -; j_call: TRBJ2-5; clone_size: -; v_call: TRBV11-2; cdr3_aa: CASSLVPLAETQYF; cdr3_nt: TGTGCCAGCAGCTTAGTCCCCCTAGCAGAGACCCAGTACTTC
d_call: -; j_call: TRBJ1-1; clone_size: -; v_call: TRBV11-2; cdr3_aa: CASSLDGGRTEAFF; cdr3_nt: TGTGCCAGCAGCCTAGACGGGGGGCGGACTGAAGCTTTCTTT
d_call: -; j_call: TRBJ2-2; clone_size: -; v_call: TRBV2; cdr3_aa: CASSLLPADTGELFF; cdr3_nt: TGTGCCAGCAGTCTCCTTCCCGCGGACACCGGGGAGCTGTTTTTT
d_call: -; j_call: TRBJ1-1; clone_size: -; v_call: TRBV7-8; cdr3_aa: CASSLALSPESFF; cdr3_nt: TGTGCCAGCAGCTTAGCGTTGTCCCCCGAGTCTTTCTTT
d_call: TRBD1; j_call: TRBJ1-1; clone_size: -; v_call: TRBV28; cdr3_aa: CASSGDSEAFF; cdr3_nt: TGTGCCAGCAGCGGGGACAGTGAAGCTTTCTTT
d_call: -; j_call: TRBJ2-1; clone_size: -; v_call: TRBV5-4; cdr3_aa: CASSGGTFSDEQFF; cdr3_nt: TGTGCCAGCAGCGGCGGGACCTTTAGCGATGAGCAGTTCTTC
d_call: -; j_call: TRBJ2-3; clone_size: -; v_call: TRBV5-1; cdr3_aa: CASSLPSQGITDTQYF; cdr3_nt: TGCGCCAGCAGCTTGCCCTCACAGGGAATCACAGATACGCAGTATTTT
d_call: TRBD2; j_call: TRBJ2-1; clone_size: -; v_call: TRBV14; cdr3_aa: CASSPPSGGKFF; cdr3_nt: TGTGCCAGCAGTCCACCTAGCGGGGGGAAGTTCTTC
d_call: -; j_call: TRBJ2-1; clone_size: -; v_call: TRBV5-6; cdr3_aa: CASSFYSNLDNEQFF; cdr3_nt: TGTGCCAGCAGCTTTTACAGCAACCTGGACAATGAGCAGTTCTTC
d_call: TRBD1; j_call: TRBJ1-1; clone_size: -; v_call: TRBV9; cdr3_aa: CASSDPGQGPPEAFF; cdr3_nt: TGTGCCAGCAGCGACCCGGGACAGGGTCCCCCAGAAGCTTTCTTT
d_call: TRBD2; j_call: TRBJ2-7; clone_size: -; v_call: TRBV6-2/TRBV6-3; cdr3_aa: CASSYTSGGAYEQYF; cdr3_nt: TGTGCCAGCAGCTATACTAGCGGGGGAGCCTACGAGCAGTACTTC
d_call: -; j_call: TRBJ1-6; clone_size: -; v_call: TRBV6-2/TRBV6-3; cdr3_aa: CASSYGTSETALHF; cdr3_nt: TGTGCCAGCAGTTACGGGACATCCGAAACGGCCCTCCACTTT
d_call: -; j_call: TRBJ1-2; clone_size: -; v_call: TRBV12-3/TRBV12-4; cdr3_aa: CASSPGGYGYTF; cdr3_nt: TGTGCCAGCAGTCCCGGGGGGTATGGCTACACCTTC
d_call: -; j_call: TRBJ1-2; clone_size: -; v_call: TRBV3-1/TRBV3-2; cdr3_aa: CASSQGQGLSYTF; cdr3_nt: TGTGCCAGCAGCCAAGGCCAGGGACTGAGCTACACCTTC
d_call: -; j_call: TRBJ2-7; clone_size: -; v_call: TRBV3-1/TRBV3-2; cdr3_aa: CASSLGLSTYEQYF; cdr3_nt: TGTGCCAGCAGCCTCGGACTATCTACCTACGAGCAGTACTTC
d_call: -; j_call: TRBJ1-5; clone_size: -; v_call: TRBV30; cdr3_aa: CAWSDSGEAQHF; cdr3_nt: TGTGCCTGGAGTGATTCAGGGGAAGCCCAGCATTTT
d_call: -; j_call: TRBJ1-2; clone_size: -; v_call: TRBV30; cdr3_aa: CAWSVLIFYGYTF; cdr3_nt: TGTGCCTGGAGTGTACTGATATTCTATGGCTACACCTTC
d_call: TRBD1; j_call: TRBJ1-6; clone_size: -; v_call: TRBV25-1; cdr3_aa: CASRQGAGSPLHF; cdr3_nt: TGTGCCAGCAGACAGGGGGCAGGGTCACCCCTCCACTTT